The clone carrying this TCR beta chain turned up a few times. Looked up from germline, CDR1 is SGHVS and CDR2 is FQNEAQ. The CDR3 contains 18 residues. The germline V and J ends were trimmed by 3 bases and 1 base, with 21 bases remaining between them. This sample is part of a study of T cells after yellow fever vaccination. TCRdb used MiXCR to reprocess the 5' RACE reads, holding one entry per CDR3 protein. The sample holds a few hundred thousand distinct CDR3 sequences; approximately 12% are singletons and the top ten take 3% to 4%. The sequencing here drew on CD4+ T cells sorted from PBMCs, taken 15 days after the yellow fever booster vaccination. The chain employs TRBV7-8 and TRBJ1-1, with D uncertain. This TCR was recovered from a man aged 18 to 35 who received the YFV17D yellow fever vaccine. This chain's CDR3 is CASSFSRAFNSENTEAFF. CDR3 coding DNA: TGTGCCAGCAGCTTTTCCCGGGCTTTCAACTCTGAGAACACTGAAGCTTTCTTT.